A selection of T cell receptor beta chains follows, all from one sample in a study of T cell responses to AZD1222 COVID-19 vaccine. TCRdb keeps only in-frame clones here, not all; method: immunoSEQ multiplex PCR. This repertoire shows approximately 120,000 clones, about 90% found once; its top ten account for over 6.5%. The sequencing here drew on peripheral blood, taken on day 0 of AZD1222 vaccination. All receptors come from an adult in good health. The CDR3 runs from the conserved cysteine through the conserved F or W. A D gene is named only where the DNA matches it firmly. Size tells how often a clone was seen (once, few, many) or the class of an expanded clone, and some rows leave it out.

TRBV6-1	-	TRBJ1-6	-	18	TGTGCCAGCAGTGAACCATTGGCAGTTTCCTTTTATAATTCACCCCTCCACTTT	CASSEPLAVSFYNSPLHF
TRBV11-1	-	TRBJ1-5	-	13	TGTGCCAGCAGCCAGCAGGGAAATCAGCCCCAGCATTTT	CASSQQGNQPQHF
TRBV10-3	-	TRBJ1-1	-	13	TGTGCCATTACCGGGACGGTGAACACTGAAGCTTTCTTT	CAITGTVNTEAFF
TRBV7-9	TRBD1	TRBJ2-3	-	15	TGTGCCAGCAGCGACTACAGGGGTGGGACAGATACGCAGTATTTT	CASSDYRGGTDTQYF
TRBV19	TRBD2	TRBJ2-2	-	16	TGTGCCAGTAGTATAGGCGGTAGCGGGAGGTCCGGGGAGCTGTTTTTT	CASSIGGSGRSGELFF
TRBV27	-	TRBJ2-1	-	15	TGTGCCAGCAGTTTGTGGGGGGCGCCCTACAATGAGCAGTTCTTC	CASSLWGAPYNEQFF
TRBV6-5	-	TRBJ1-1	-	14	TGTGCCAGCAGTTACTCACAGGAACACTTCGAAGCTTTCTTT	CASSYSQEHFEAFF
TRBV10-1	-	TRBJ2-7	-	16	TGCGCCAGGATGGACAAGGAGGATTTCAAATCCTACGAGCAGTACTTC	CARMDKEDFKSYEQYF
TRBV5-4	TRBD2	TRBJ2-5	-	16	TGTGCCAGCAGCATGGGACTAGCGGGGGGACAAGAGACCCAGTACTTC	CASSMGLAGGQETQYF
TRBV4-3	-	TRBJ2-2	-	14	TGCGCCAGCAGCCCCCGGGCCGAAAACGGGGAGCTGTTTTTT	CASSPRAENGELFF
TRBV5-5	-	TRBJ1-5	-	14	TGTGCCAGCAGCGAGACGACTAGCAATCAGCCCCAGCATTTT	CASSETTSNQPQHF
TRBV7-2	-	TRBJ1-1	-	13	TGTGCCAGCAGCCGGCGGGACACCGCCGAAGCTTTCTTT	CASSRRDTAEAFF
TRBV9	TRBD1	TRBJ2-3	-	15	TGTGCCAGCAGCCTACGACAGGGGAGCACAGATACGCAGTATTTT	CASSLRQGSTDTQYF
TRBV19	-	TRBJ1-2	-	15	TGTGCCAGTAGTACGAGACTGCTTTCTAACTATGGCTACACCTTC	CASSTRLLSNYGYTF
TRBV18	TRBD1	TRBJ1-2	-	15	TGTGCCAGCTCACCGGGAGACAGGGAGAACTATGGCTACACCTTC	CASSPGDRENYGYTF
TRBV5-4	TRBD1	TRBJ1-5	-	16	TGTGCCAGCAGTGCGGGGGGACAGGGGGGGAGTCAGCCCCAGCATTTT	CASSAGGQGGSQPQHF
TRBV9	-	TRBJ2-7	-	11	TGTGCCAGCAGCGTAGGAAACGAGCAGTACTTC	CASSVGNEQYF
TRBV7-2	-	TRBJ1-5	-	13	TGTGCCAGCAGCCCGGGGACGGGTCAGCCCCAGCATTTT	CASSPGTGQPQHF
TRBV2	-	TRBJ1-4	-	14	TGTGCCAGCACCTGGGGGAAGGGACGTGAAAAACTGTTTTTT	CASTWGKGREKLFF
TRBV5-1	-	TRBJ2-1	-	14	TGCGCCAGCAGCTTGAGGGGGGACTACAATGAGCAGTTCTTC	CASSLRGDYNEQFF
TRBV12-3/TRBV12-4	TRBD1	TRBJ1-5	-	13	TGTGCCAGCACACAGGGGCGAAATCAGCCCCAGCATTTT	CASTQGRNQPQHF
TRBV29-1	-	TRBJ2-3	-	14	TGCAGCGTTGGAGAGGGTTTAACGAGTGATACGCAGTATTTT	CSVGEGLTSDTQYF
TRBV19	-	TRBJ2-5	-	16	TGTGCCAGTAGTATAGGACAGGACCCCTCTGGGGAGACCCAGTACTTC	CASSIGQDPSGETQYF
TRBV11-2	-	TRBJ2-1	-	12	TGTGCCAGCAGCTCAGGGTACAATGAGCAGTTCTTC	CASSSGYNEQFF
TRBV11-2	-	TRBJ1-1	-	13	TGTGCCAGCAGCTTAGGCCCGGGGGCTGAAGCTTTCTTT	CASSLGPGAEAFF
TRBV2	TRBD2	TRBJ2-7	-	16	TGTGCCAGCAGTCAAATATTCGGCGGGAGTGGGTACGAGCAGTACTTC	CASSQIFGGSGYEQYF
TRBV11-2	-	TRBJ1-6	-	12	TGTGCCAGCAGCCCCGGAGGGGGTGTACTCCACTTT	CASSPGGGVLHF
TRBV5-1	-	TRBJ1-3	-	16	TGCGCCAGCACCCCCACGGCAGGCCTCTCTGGAAACACCATATATTTT	CASTPTAGLSGNTIYF
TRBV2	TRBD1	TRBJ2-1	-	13	TGTGCCAGCAGGACAGGGGCCTACAATGAGCAGTTCTTC	CASRTGAYNEQFF
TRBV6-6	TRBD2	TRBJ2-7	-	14	TGTGCCAGCAGTTACTCGGAGCGGGAGTTCGAGCAGTACTTC	CASSYSEREFEQYF
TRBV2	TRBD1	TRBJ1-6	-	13	TGTGCCAGCAGTCGGGACAGGGCTTCACCCCTCCACTTT	CASSRDRASPLHF
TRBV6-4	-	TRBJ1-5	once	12	TGTGCCAGCAGTGACTCGCCTCAGCCCCAGCATTTT	CASSDSPQPQHF
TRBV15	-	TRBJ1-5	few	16	TGTGCCACCAGCAGAGCGGGGGTGTTTAGCAATCAGCCCCAGCATTTT	CATSRAGVFSNQPQHF
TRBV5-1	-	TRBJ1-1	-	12	TGCGCCAGCAGAAAGGGCGACACTGAAGCTTTCTTT	CASRKGDTEAFF
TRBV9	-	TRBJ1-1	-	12	TGTGCCAGCAGCGTAGCTGGTACTGAAGCTTTCTTT	CASSVAGTEAFF
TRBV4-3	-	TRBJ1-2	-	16	TGCGCCAGCAGCCAAGCCCACCTGGGGGGGTCCTATGGCTACACCTTC	CASSQAHLGGSYGYTF
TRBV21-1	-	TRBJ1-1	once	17	TGTGCCAGCAGCGCGACTCCTCGGACCGTTATGAACACTGAAGCTTTCTTT	CASSATPRTVMNTEAFF
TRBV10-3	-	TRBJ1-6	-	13	TGTGCCATCAGTGAAGGACCCGTGCGTCCCCTCCACTTT	CAISEGPVRPLHF
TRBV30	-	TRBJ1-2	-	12	TGTGCCTGGAGTATAGCTAACTATGGCTACACCTTC	CAWSIANYGYTF
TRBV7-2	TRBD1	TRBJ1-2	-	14	TGTGCCAGCAGCTTTACAGGGGGCGAATATGGCTACACCTTC	CASSFTGGEYGYTF
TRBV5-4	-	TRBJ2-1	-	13	TGTGCCAGCAGCTTGGAGAGGTACAATGAGCAGTTCTTC	CASSLERYNEQFF
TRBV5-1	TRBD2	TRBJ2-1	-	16	TGCGCCAGCAGCGCGCTCTCCAGCGGGAGATTGGATGAGCAGTTCTTC	CASSALSSGRLDEQFF
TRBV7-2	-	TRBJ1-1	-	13	TGTGCCAGCAGCACTCGACTAGCCCCTGAAGCTTTCTTT	CASSTRLAPEAFF